The 18 T cell receptor beta chains below all came from one sample that was sequenced in a study of blood T cell repertoires in COVID-19. Libraries were prepared by immunoSEQ multiplex PCR; TCRdb keeps only in-frame clonotypes and omits some of them. Seen here are 200,000 to 250,000 clones, more than 70% observed once, and the top ten hold around 12%. The sequenced sample consisted of peripheral blood. These receptors were collected from an elderly man with acute or convalescent COVID-19.

The chain combines TRBV10-1 with TRBJ2-7; D unclear. The V end was cut by 2 bases, the J end by 3 bases, with 14 bases between. This CDR3 spans 15 amino acids. CDR1 is WNHNN and CDR2 is SYGVQD in the germline V gene (reference sequence). The chain's CDR3 is CASSESALSSYEQYF. As DNA, the CDR3 is TGCGCCAGCAGTGAGAGCGCCTTATCTAGCTACGAGCAGTACTTC.

This chain links TRBV7-2 with TRBJ2-1; tentative D call: TRBD2 (5 bases). The germline V gene has CDR1 SGHTA and CDR2 FQGNSA. The CDR3 loop spans 15 amino acids. V gave up 5 bases and J gave up 0 bases, with 11 bases separating them. The CDR3 loop is CASSPGSYSYNEQFF. CDR3 DNA sequence: TGTGCCAGCAGCCCGGGGTCGTACTCCTACAATGAGCAGTTCTTC.

The chain employs TRBV10-1 and TRBJ2-1, with 8 bases identical to TRBD1. V gave up 8 bases and J gave up 1 base; unmatched junction bases: 4. The CDR3 is 14 amino acids. Germline CDR1 WNHNN, CDR2 SYGVQD (reference sequence). The CDR3 DNA follows: TGCGCCAGCGGGACAGGAGTTTCCTACAATGAGCAGTTCTTC. Protein product: CASGTGVSYNEQFF.

This sequence joins TRBV25-1 and TRBJ2-2, with 7 bases matching TRBD1. Germline CDR1 is MGHDK and CDR2 is SYGVNS. V lost 4 bases to trimming and J lost 7 bases; unmatched junction nucleotides: 15. The length of the CDR3 is 17 residues. CDR3 in DNA: TGTGCCAGCAGTGGGGAAATCCAGACAGGGTCGGACGGGGAGCTGTTTTTT. This sequence encodes CASSGEIQTGSDGELFF. Complete variable domain (other parts from reference TRBV25-1 and TRBJ2-2): EADIYQTPRYLVIGTGKKITLECSQTMGHDKMYWYQQDPGMELHLIHYSYGVNSTEKGDLSSESTVSRIRTEHFPLTLESARPSHTSQYLCASSGEIQTGSDGELFFGEGSRLTVL.

The chain employs TRBV19 and TRBJ1-1; D remains ambiguous. Deletions cut 3 bases from V and 11 bases from J, with 13 bases between. The CDR3 has 12 amino acids. Germline V gene sequence: CDR1 LNHDA, CDR2 SQIVND (reference sequence). CDR3 sequence reads: CASSISDRGAFF. Here the CDR3 DNA reads TGTGCCAGTAGTATCTCGGACCGCGGGGCTTTCTTT.

V usage is TRBV12-3 or TRBV12-4 and J usage is TRBJ1-1; a possible D gene is TRBD1 (5 bases). CDR3 length: 13 amino acids. V lost 7 bases to trimming and J lost 1 base, with 10 bases between them. As DNA, the CDR3 is TGTGCCAGCACTCGGGGGACGAACACTGAAGCTTTCTTT. Its translation: CASTRGTNTEAFF.

V usage is TRBV29-1 and J usage is TRBJ2-2, with TRBD1 matching over 7 bases. The J segment lost 6 bases and the V segment lost 4 bases, leaving 8 bases of the junction unmatched. Germline lookup yields CDR1 SQVTM and CDR2 ANQGSEA. The CDR3 covers 14 residues. The CDR3, as DNA: TGCAGCGTTGGATCCGGGACAGTCCCCGGGGAGCTGTTTTTT. Translation: CSVGSGTVPGELFF.

The chain links TRBV3-1 (or the pseudogene TRBV3-2) to TRBJ1-1; the D is unclear. Trimming took 2 bases from V and 1 from J, leaving 8 bases between them. CDR1 and CDR2 (germline): LGHDT, YNNKEL (reference sequence). CDR3 length equals 14 residues. CDR3 sequence: CASSQKRQNTEAFF. The CDR3 bases are TGTGCCAGCAGCCAAAAAAGACAGAACACTGAAGCTTTCTTT.

The V call is TRBV6-2 or TRBV6-3, the J call TRBJ1-1, with D unresolved. The germline V gene has CDR1 MNHEY and CDR2 SVGEGT. The V gene lost 5 bases and the J gene lost 0 bases, with 16 bases spanning the gap. The CDR3 has 16 residues. CDR3 in DNA: TGTGCCAGCAGTCCCGGGGTTTTTTCGGTGAACACTGAAGCTTTCTTT. It translates to CASSPGVFSVNTEAFF.

A note on this clone: Other nucleotide sequences in the sample specify the same CDR3. The J gene is TRBJ2-5, the V gene TRBV5-1; 7 bases are a match to TRBD1. Germline assignment: CDR1 SGHRS and CDR2 YFSETQ. With 2 bases clipped from V and 2 bases from J, the junction kept 3 bases outside the gene matches. There are 14 residues in the CDR3. The CDR3 DNA reads TGCGCCAGCAGCTTAGGGGGCGTACAAGAGACCCAGTACTTC. It translates to CASSLGGVQETQYF.

The rearrangement links TRBV28 to TRBJ1-5, with 7 bases fitting TRBD1. The CDR3 loop spans 14 amino acids. V shed 4 bases, J shed 5 bases, and the junction held 5 bases outside the gene matches. CDR1 and CDR2 (germline): MDHEN, SYDVKM. CDR3 sequence (DNA): TGTGCCAGCAGTTCCCGGACAGGTTATCAGCCCCAGCATTTT. It translates to CASSSRTGYQPQHF.

The rearrangement joins TRBV2 to TRBJ1-6, with 7 nucleotides matching TRBD1. CDR3 length: 14 residues. V lost 6 bases to trimming and J lost 5 bases; unmatched junction nucleotides: 4. Germline CDR1 and CDR2: SNHLY and FYNNEI. The DNA for the CDR3 is TGTGCCAGCAGGATTGGACAGGATAATTCACCCCTCCACTTT. This encodes CASRIGQDNSPLHF.

The chain carries TRBV4-1 and TRBJ1-6; 8 bases agree with TRBD1. Per germline, CDR1 MGHRA and CDR2 YSYEKL. This CDR3 spans 15 amino acids. V was clipped by 1 base and J by 4 bases; unmatched bases: 0. The CDR3 DNA reads as TGCGCCAGCAGCCAAGGGACAGGGTATAATTCACCCCTCCACTTT. It codes for CASSQGTGYNSPLHF.

This clone was seen once. CDR3 amino acids: CASRGVGNQPQHF. The CDR3 nucleotides are TGTGCCAGCCGGGGGGTAGGTAATCAGCCCCAGCATTTT. The rearrangement joins TRBV6-5 to TRBJ1-5, with a weak D call TRBD1 (5 bases). This CDR3 is 13 amino acids long. V shed 8 bases and J shed 4 bases, with 12 bases lying between them. Germline V CDR1 and CDR2: MNHEY, SVGAGI.

The V call is TRBV6-5, the J call TRBJ2-3, with D possibly matching TRBD2 (6 bases). V lost 2 bases to trimming and J lost 1 base, with 10 bases between them. The V gene's germline CDR1 is MNHEY and CDR2 SVGAGI. This CDR3 is 15 amino acids long. The CDR3 bases are TGTGCCAGCAGTTACGCGGGGCCGGGCACAGATACGCAGTATTTT. It encodes CASSYAGPGTDTQYF.

The chain recombines TRBV7-2 with TRBJ2-1; a possible D gene is TRBD1 (5 bases). This CDR3 is 14 amino acids long. V was shortened by 5 bases and J by 7 bases, with 15 bases between the two germline ends. Germline values: CDR1 SGHTA, CDR2 FQGNSA. This CDR3 is CASSPAGHSNEQFF. The CDR3 DNA is TGTGCCAGCAGCCCCGCCGGACATAGTAATGAGCAGTTCTTC.

In this sample, this clone turned up a few times. V usage is TRBV19 and J usage is TRBJ1-1; tentative D call: TRBD1 (5 bases). Germline V CDR1 and CDR2: LNHDA, SQIVND (reference sequence). The CDR3 sequence is 14 residues long. Trimming took 6 bases from V and 0 from J, leaving 11 bases between them. This chain's CDR3 is CASRPGLLNTEAFF. The CDR3, as DNA: TGTGCCAGTAGACCGGGACTCCTGAACACTGAAGCTTTCTTT.

This clone was counted a single time. V and J are TRBV6-6 and TRBJ1-2; no clear D. Between the trimmed V and J ends, which lost 6 bases and 5 bases, there was a span of 19 bases. CDR3 length: 15 amino acids. Germline CDR1 is MNHNY and CDR2 is SVGAGI (reference sequence). DNA for the CDR3: TGTGCCAGCAGGGCGGTCTATGAGCCGTTGTATGGCTACACCTTC. Amino acid sequence: CASRAVYEPLYGYTF.